This TCR beta chain was identified in a study of blood T cell repertoires in COVID-19 (dated by TCRdb to 2018 to 2021). With respect to the entire study: The collaborator samples originated in the United States, Italy and Spain and spanned the acute and convalescent phases of COVID-19. The prospective study material was composed of cDNA or gDNA derived from T cells, B-cell-depleted T cells, or PBMCs. Deeply sampled blood TCRbeta repertoires from subjects exposed to, actively infected with, or recovered from COVID-19 were included in the dataset. A freely available public database, intended as a resource for researchers studying the immune response to SARS-CoV-2, is where the repertoires were released. Samples were obtained from the ongoing ImmuneRACE study (first 160 participants) and from roughly 1,300 subjects provided by 6 global collaborators. Nearly every sample came with metadata listing a de-identified subject ID, COVID-19 status, age in years and sex. HLA class I and class II types, where available, came from metadata supplied by the sample provider rather than from assay-based typing. Findings and caveats that apply to the study as a whole: Clinical and demographic metadata were provided uncurated, with the amount varying by source and participant.

TCRbeta CDR3 regions were amplified from genomic DNA using the immunoSEQ Assay, a bias-controlled multiplex PCR. Per the original workflow: Within the assay, amplification of reference gene primers was used to estimate how many nucleated cells each sample contained. Sequence reads were collapsed and filtered to measure the absolute abundance of every unique TCRbeta CDR3 rearrangement. For each sample, productive Simpson clonality was calculated as the square root of Simpson's diversity index across productive rearrangements. TCRdb carries this immuneACCESS record with in-frame sequences only. Its versions omit some clonotypes, under half of them owing to an unresolved V gene in the studies checked, with the rest unexplained. The V and J calls and clone size were taken over from that table, and D and trimming were inferred from the DNA. The sample records 150,000 to 200,000 clones, around 84% of which are singletons. More than 14% of the sample lies in the top ten.

With regard to this clone: Which antigen it targets is not known. Per-nucleotide qualities are absent, and no much larger clonotype sits a single base away.

At one collaborating source in Seattle, patients were enrolled during active infection and were followed longitudinally through the course of disease. The collaborating institutions used their own protocols to collect whole blood in K2EDTA tubes. For TCRbeta analysis, collaborator samples were shipped as frozen whole blood, as isolated PBMCs, or as DNA extracted from either sample type. CDR1 and CDR2 (SGHTA, FQGNSA) derive from the germline V gene. From cysteine to phenylalanine, the CDR3 is 15 amino acids long. The read is trimmed to its CDR3 DNA, 45 bases read in frame from base 1. V was cut back by 3 bases and J by 0 bases, leaving a gap of 11 bases between them.

The source of this sequence is a woman between 65 and 79 years old with COVID-19, enrolled during active disease. The specimen was peripheral blood. The chain is encoded by TRBV7-2 joined to TRBJ1-2; the D region possibly corresponds to TRBD1 (5 bases align). Read as DNA, the sequence is TGTGCCAGCAGCTTTTTCAGGGCAGCTAACTATGGCTACACCTTC. This gives the protein CASSFFRAANYGYTF.